The T cell receptor (beta chain) described here comes from a study of shared clonotypes between healthy human individuals. The study, taken as a whole, reports: An anticipated effect of sequencing depth on clonotype sharing among donors was recognized.

As defined, naive CD8 cells were CD45RO-negative and positively selected for CCR7, with terminally differentiated effector memory CD45RA+ cells excluded. Regarding this clone: What it recognizes is unknown.

The repertoire was sequenced with immunoSEQ multiplex PCR; TCRdb's copy has only in-frame clones and lacks some. The sample shows some 2,100,000 clones, about 92% of them seen only once. The CDR3 is 15 amino acids. Germline CDR1 reads SGHTA; CDR2 reads FQGTGA. With V trimmed by 5 bases and J by 6 bases, 10 bases remained unmatched. V is TRBV7-3 and J is TRBJ2-1; TRBD2 matches at 7 bases. The TCR sequence derives from a man aged 18 to 35 in good health. Some clones in this sample may be carry-over from other donors' samples. Sequenced material: naive CD8+ T cells from PBMCs. The CDR3 coding sequence is TGTGCCAGCAGCCCCCTAGCGGCCGGGACCAATGAGCAGTTCTTC. It specifies CASSPLAAGTNEQFF.